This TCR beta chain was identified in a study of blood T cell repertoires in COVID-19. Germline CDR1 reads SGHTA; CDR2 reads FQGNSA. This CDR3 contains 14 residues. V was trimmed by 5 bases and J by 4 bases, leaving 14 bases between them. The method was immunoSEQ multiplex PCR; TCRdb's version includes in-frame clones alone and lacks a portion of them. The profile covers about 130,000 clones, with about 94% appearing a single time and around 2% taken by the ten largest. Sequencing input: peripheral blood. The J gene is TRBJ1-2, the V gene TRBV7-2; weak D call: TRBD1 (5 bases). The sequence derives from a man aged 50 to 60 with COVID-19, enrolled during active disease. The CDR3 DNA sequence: TGTGCCAGCAGCCCTAGTGTAGGGGTCTATGGCTACACCTTC. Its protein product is CASSPSVGVYGYTF.